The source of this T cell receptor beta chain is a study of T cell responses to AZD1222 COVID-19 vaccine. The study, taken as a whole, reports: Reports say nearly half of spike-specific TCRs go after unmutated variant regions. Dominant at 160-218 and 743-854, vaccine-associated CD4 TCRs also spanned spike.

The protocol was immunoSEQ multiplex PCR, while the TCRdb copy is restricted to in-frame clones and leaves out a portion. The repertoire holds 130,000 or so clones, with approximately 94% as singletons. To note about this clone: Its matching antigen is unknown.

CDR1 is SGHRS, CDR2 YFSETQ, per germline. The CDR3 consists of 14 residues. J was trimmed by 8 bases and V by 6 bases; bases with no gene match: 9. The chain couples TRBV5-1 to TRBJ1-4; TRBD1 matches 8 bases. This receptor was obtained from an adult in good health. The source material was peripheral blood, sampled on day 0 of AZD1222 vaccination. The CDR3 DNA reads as TGCGCCAGCACAGGGGGCGTCGGAAGGGAAAAACTGTTTTTT. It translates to CASTGGVGREKLFF. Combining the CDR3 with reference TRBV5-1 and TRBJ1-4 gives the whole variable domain KAGVTQTPRYLIKTRGQQVTLSCSPISGHRSVSWYQQTPGQGLQFLFEYFSETQRNKGNFPGRFSGRQFSNSRSEMNVSTLELGDSALYLCASTGGVGREKLFFGSGTQLSVL.